These 13 T cell receptor beta chains were all obtained from the same sample, sequenced in a study of blood T cell repertoires in COVID-19 (dated by TCRdb to 2019 to 2021). Library prep was done by the immunoSEQ multiplex PCR assay. The clones in this table, taken by TCRdb from immuneACCESS, are in-frame only. Not every clone is retained; where verified, under half of the shortfall comes from an unresolved V gene, and the cause of the rest is unknown. The sample table shows fewer than 100,000 clones, and over 75% are seen once. The ten largest account for 3.8% of the sample. Material for sequencing was peripheral blood. Receptors were obtained from a man in his fifties or sixties with acute or convalescent COVID-19.

The CDR3 loop is CASSFGQGLSYEQYF. The CDR3 DNA reads TGTGCCAGCTCATTTGGACAGGGGTTATCCTACGAGCAGTACTTC. V and J are TRBV18 and TRBJ2-7; 9 bases line up with TRBD1. V lost 5 bases and J lost 1; bases outside the gene matches: 6. The CDR3 runs 15 residues. Germline CDR1 is KGHSH and CDR2 is LQKENI.

The CDR3 sequence: CASSPPLAQGIHTQYF. The DNA of the CDR3 is TGTGCCAGCTCACCACCGTTAGCACAGGGGATCCATACGCAGTATTTT. The chain uses TRBV18 and TRBJ2-3; 7 bases map to TRBD1. This CDR3 spans 16 amino acids. With 0 bases clipped from V and 7 bases from J, the junction kept 10 bases outside the gene matches. The germline V gene has CDR1 KGHSH and CDR2 LQKENI. Looking up the rest from reference TRBV18 and TRBJ2-3 gives the full variable domain: NAGVMQNPRHLVRRRGQEARLRCSPMKGHSHVYWYRQLPEEGLKFMVYLQKENIIDESGMPKERFSAEFPKEGPSILRIQQVVRGDSAAYFCASSPPLAQGIHTQYFGPGTRLTVL.

J is TRBJ2-3 and V is TRBV2; TRBD2 matches 13 bases. The CDR3 runs to 17 residues. CDR1 SNHLY and CDR2 FYNNEI come from the germline V gene. Losses at the gene ends were 6 bases for V and 2 bases for J; bases not matched to a gene: 8. The CDR3 protein is CASRKGTSGKDTDTQYF. The CDR3 DNA follows: TGTGCCAGCAGAAAAGGGACTAGCGGGAAGGACACAGATACGCAGTATTTT.

This clone was recorded a few times. The J gene is TRBJ1-6, the V gene TRBV7-9; tentatively, D is TRBD1 (6 bases). CDR1 and CDR2 from the germline V gene are SEHNR and FQNEAQ (reference sequence). The CDR3 runs to 15 residues. Trimming shortened V by 0 bases and J by 7 bases, and 10 bases separated the two germline ends. This CDR3 is CASSLARGQNSPLHF. The DNA of the CDR3 is TGTGCCAGCAGCTTAGCGCGGGGGCAAAATTCACCCCTCCACTTT.

This clone was seen once. The chain combines TRBV15 with TRBJ2-1; weak D call: TRBD1 (7 bases). Between the trimmed V and J ends, which lost 5 bases and 10 bases, there was a span of 12 bases. The CDR3 totals 12 residues. CDR1 and CDR2 (germline): LNHNV, YYDKDF (reference sequence). CDR3 amino acids: CATSGGTEEQFF. In nucleotides, the CDR3 is TGTGCCACCAGCGGGGGGACAGAGGAGCAGTTCTTC.

This sequence joins TRBV9 and TRBJ1-2; D may be TRBD1 (6 bases). Germline V gives CDR1 SGDLS, CDR2 YYNGEE. This CDR3 has 14 amino acids. V was trimmed by 0 bases and J by 4 bases, leaving 10 bases between them. CDR3 protein: CASSVAGGSYGYTF. The CDR3 coding sequence is TGTGCCAGCAGCGTAGCTGGGGGCAGCTATGGCTACACCTTC.

This clone showed up just a few times. The chain has TRBV4-2 and TRBJ2-1, with D tentatively TRBD1 (7 bases). Germline V gene lookup returns CDR1 LGHNA and CDR2 YNFKEQ. The CDR3 contains 17 residues. Trimming cost V 0 bases and J 1 base, with 13 bases left between them. The chain's CDR3 is CASSQEGQGGSYNEQFF. The CDR3 DNA reads as TGTGCCAGCAGCCAAGAAGGGCAGGGGGGATCCTACAATGAGCAGTTCTTC.

The chain uses TRBV5-1 and TRBJ2-1; 14 nucleotides agree with TRBD2. Trimming at V came to 5 bases and at J to 0 bases, leaving 10 bases not matched to a gene. This CDR3 spans 19 amino acids. Germline lookup yields CDR1 SGHRS and CDR2 YFSETQ. Here the CDR3 reads CASRKGGTSGGSSYNEQFF. The DNA for the CDR3 is TGCGCCAGCAGAAAGGGCGGGACTAGCGGGGGAAGCTCCTACAATGAGCAGTTCTTC.

In its sample, this clone was seen once. This chain links TRBV2 with TRBJ2-5, with a weak D call TRBD1 (6 bases). The CDR3 runs 14 residues. The V and J ends lost 1 base and 5 bases respectively, with 11 bases between them. Germline-derived CDR1 and CDR2 are SNHLY and FYNNEI. The CDR3 nucleotides read TGTGCCAGCAGTGAAGGGGGAAGGGGGGAGACCCAGTACTTC. Translation gives CASSEGGRGETQYF.

V and J are TRBV4-2 and TRBJ2-2; 7 bases are a match to TRBD2. The CDR3 is 16 residues long. Germline loops: CDR1 LGHNA, CDR2 YNFKEQ. J was trimmed by 5 bases and V by 1 base; bases with no gene match: 7. The CDR3 region is CASSQVAGVRTGELFF. The CDR3 nucleotides read TGTGCCAGCAGCCAAGTGGCGGGAGTGAGGACCGGGGAGCTGTTTTTT.

The chain employs TRBV30 and TRBJ2-7, with 7 bases aligning to TRBD1. Germline V gives CDR1 GTSNPN, CDR2 SVGIG (reference sequence). The CDR3 extends over 11 amino acids. Trimming removed 7 bases from V and 5 bases from J; junction bases left unmatched: 5. The CDR3 DNA follows: TGTGCCTCGACAGGGTTCCACGAGCAGTACTTC. Translating it yields CASTGFHEQYF.

The rearrangement joins TRBV29-1 to TRBJ2-2; perhaps TRBD1 as D (7 bases). The CDR3 spans 13 residues. Germline V CDR1 and CDR2: SQVTM, ANQGSEA. Trimming removed 5 bases from V and 5 bases from J, with 12 bases in between. CDR3 nucleotides: TGCAGCGTTAACCAGGGGGGAACCGGGGAGCTGTTTTTT. It codes for CSVNQGGTGELFF.

This chain connects TRBV7-2 to TRBJ2-3; a weak D match, TRBD1 (5 bases). Trimming took off 6 bases at V and 1 base at J, with 17 bases between the two ends. Looked up from germline, CDR1 is SGHTA and CDR2 is FQGNSA. The CDR3 spans 16 residues. CDR3 in amino acids: CASSPSLLGGTDTQYF. CDR3 in DNA: TGTGCCAGCAGTCCCAGCCTCCTAGGGGGCACAGATACGCAGTATTTT.